The entry below gives a single T cell receptor beta chain sequence along with its context. Gene-specific TRAV and TRBV primers were used for first-strand cDNA, covering alpha and beta chains. Both a constant-region primer and a V-primer adapter served to amplify TCRs across around 20 PCR cycles. TCRdb analysed the reads with MiXCR anew, one entry per CDR3 protein. The repertoire has 6,500 to 8,500 distinct CDR3 sequences, roughly 58% of them found once; the top ten carry 10% to 15%. The entry originates in a study of low-dose radiotherapy and immunotherapy resistance in tumors. The germline V gene has CDR1 DFQATT and CDR2 SNEGSKA (reference sequence). V was pared by 1 base and J by 3 bases, with 9 bases between. This CDR3 has 13 amino acids.

The chain uses TRBV20-1 and TRBJ2-5; TRBD2 might be the D (5 bases). This clonotype originated in a human donor with advanced metastatic prostate, ovarian, gallbladder or colorectal cancer (not recorded which). This table probably holds off-target reads from a library built for another chain. CDR3 DNA sequence: TGCAGTGCTAGAGGACGGGGAAAAGAGACCCAGTACTTC. Its translation: CSARGRGKETQYF.